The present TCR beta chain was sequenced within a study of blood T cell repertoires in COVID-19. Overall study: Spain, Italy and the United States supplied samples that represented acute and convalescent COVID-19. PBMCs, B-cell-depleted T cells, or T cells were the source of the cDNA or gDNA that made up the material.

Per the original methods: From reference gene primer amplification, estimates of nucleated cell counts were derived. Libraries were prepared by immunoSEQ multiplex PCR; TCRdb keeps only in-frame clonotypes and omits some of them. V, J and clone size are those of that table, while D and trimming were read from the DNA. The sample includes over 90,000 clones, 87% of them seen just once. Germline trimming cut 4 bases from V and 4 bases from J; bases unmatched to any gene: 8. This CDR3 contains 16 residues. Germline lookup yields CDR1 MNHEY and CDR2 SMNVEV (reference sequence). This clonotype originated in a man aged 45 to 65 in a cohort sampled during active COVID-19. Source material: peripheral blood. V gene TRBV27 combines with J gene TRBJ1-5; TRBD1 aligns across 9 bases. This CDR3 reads CASSSNKGTGNQPQHF. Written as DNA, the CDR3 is TGTGCCAGCAGTTCGAACAAAGGGACAGGGAATCAGCCCCAGCATTTT.